The T cell receptor beta chain under discussion was sequenced for a study of human T cells and chemical hapten exposure. Across the study: Weekly scalp doses of diphenylcyclopropenone were given to patients during the roughly 23-week study. How much TCR each sample yielded varied, mostly because pooled library volumes differed slightly.

Germline V gives CDR1 SGHRS, CDR2 YFSETQ. The CDR3 runs 14 residues. V shed 5 bases and J shed 2 bases, with 14 bases lying between them. Time point in this sample: patch test 2, 6 weeks after DPC sensitization. Treatment described: therapeutic diphenylcyclopropenone sensitization with weekly scalp DPC. Regarding the study as a whole: Alopecia in all donors means immunity may differ from healthy individuals.

This clonotype is a singleton in its sample. No antigen is known for it. One entry per CDR3 protein, called by TCRdb with MiXCR from the RACE reads. The sample includes approximately 120,000 distinct CDR3 sequences, roughly 10% of them seen just once. The specimen was whole blood, collected in connection with sensitization to the hapten diphenylcyclopropenone (DPC). V gene TRBV5-1 combines with J gene TRBJ2-7; no clear D gene. This sequence originates from a woman in her forties with alopecia areata. Some clones in this sample may be carry-over from other donors' samples. CDR3 sequence reads: CASRVVLIAYEQYF. The CDR3 coding sequence is TGCGCCAGCAGAGTTGTGTTGATAGCCTACGAGCAGTACTTC.